These 5 T cell receptor beta chains were sequenced from one sample in a study of CD8 T cells in Susac syndrome. Random hexamers were used to reverse transcribe an amount of roughly 0.5 to 1 ug RNA. TCRdb fed the immunoSEQ multiplex PCR reads into MiXCR, producing one record per CDR3 protein. The table shows around 300,000 distinct CDR3 sequences, with roughly 85% occurring only once. Material: CD8+ T cells from PBMCs. These receptors all come from a human donor with multiple sclerosis.

The chain employs TRBV20-1 and TRBJ2-7; 13 nucleotides agree with TRBD2. V was clipped by 2 bases and J by 5 bases; unmatched bases: 12. Germline lookup yields CDR1 DFQATT and CDR2 SNEGSKA (reference sequence). The CDR3 sequence is 17 residues long. The CDR3: CSARWGLAGIPRDEQYF. CDR3 DNA sequence: TGCAGTGCTAGATGGGGACTAGCGGGAATACCGAGGGACGAGCAGTACTTC.

This chain uses TRBV5-6 with TRBJ2-7; maybe TRBD1 (6 bases). The CDR3 extends over 14 amino acids. Trimming took 4 bases from V and 2 from J, leaving 13 bases between them. The germline V gene has CDR1 SGHDT and CDR2 YYEEEE. CDR3 in amino acids: CASSITGTTYEQYF. The CDR3 nucleotides read TGTGCCAGCAGCATCACCGGGACAACCTACGAGCAGTACTTC.

The chain couples TRBV28 to TRBJ2-3; a weak D match, TRBD1 (6 bases). Per the germline V gene, CDR1 is MDHEN and CDR2 is SYDVKM. V lost 5 bases and J 4 bases, leaving 13 bases between the germline ends. The CDR3 runs to 14 residues. CDR3 amino acids: CASSPRQDPDTQYF. The CDR3 DNA follows: TGTGCCAGCAGTCCCCGACAGGACCCAGATACGCAGTATTTT.

The chain carries TRBV12-3 or TRBV12-4 and TRBJ2-5; D is ambiguous. Trimming shortened V by 5 bases and J by 0 bases, and 19 bases separated the two germline ends. CDR3 size: 17 residues. CDR3 bases: TGTGCCAGCAGTCCTGACCGAGCGTCGTCGTACCAAGAGACCCAGTACTTC. Encoded protein: CASSPDRASSYQETQYF.

CDR3 protein: CASSVGLAGAAEQFF. The CDR3 DNA sequence: TGTGCCAGCAGCGTAGGGCTAGCGGGAGCAGCTGAGCAGTTCTTC. This chain connects TRBV9 to TRBJ2-1, with 10 nucleotides matching TRBD2. J lost 9 bases, V lost 0 bases, and 6 bases had no gene match. Germline assignment: CDR1 SGDLS and CDR2 YYNGEE. The CDR3 consists of 15 residues.